This TCR beta chain came from a study of blood T cell repertoires in COVID-19. Study-level information: Material from acute and convalescent COVID-19 was sourced from the United States, Italy and Spain.

Clones were read by immunoSEQ multiplex PCR, and TCRdb kept only the in-frame ones, dropping some. This table holds about 140,000 clones, around 89% found once. V gave up 3 bases and J gave up 1 base, with 9 bases separating them. The CDR3 runs to 14 residues. CDR1 SGHTA and CDR2 FQGNSA come from the germline V gene. The TCR was taken from a woman aged 80 or older with acute or convalescent COVID-19. V and J are TRBV7-2 and TRBJ1-1, with D possibly being TRBD1 (5 bases). Sequencing input: peripheral blood. Here the CDR3 reads CASSLRQGNTEAFF. In DNA, the CDR3 is TGTGCCAGCAGCTTGAGGCAGGGGAACACTGAAGCTTTCTTT.